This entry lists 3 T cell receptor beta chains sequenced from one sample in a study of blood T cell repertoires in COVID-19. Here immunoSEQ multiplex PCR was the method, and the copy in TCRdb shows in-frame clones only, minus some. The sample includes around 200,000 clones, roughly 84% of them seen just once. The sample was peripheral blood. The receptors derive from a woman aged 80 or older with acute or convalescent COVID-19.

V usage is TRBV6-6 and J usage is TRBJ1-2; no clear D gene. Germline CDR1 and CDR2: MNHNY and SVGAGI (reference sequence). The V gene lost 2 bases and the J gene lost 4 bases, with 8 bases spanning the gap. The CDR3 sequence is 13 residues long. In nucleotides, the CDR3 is TGTGCCAGCAGTTACACCGGAGCCTATGGCTACACCTTC. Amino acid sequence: CASSYTGAYGYTF.

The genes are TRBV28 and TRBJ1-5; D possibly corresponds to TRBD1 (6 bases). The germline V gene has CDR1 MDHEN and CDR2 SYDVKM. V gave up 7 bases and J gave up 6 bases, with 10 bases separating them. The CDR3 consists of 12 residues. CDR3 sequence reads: CASTDRAQPQHF. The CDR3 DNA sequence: TGTGCCAGCACGGACAGAGCTCAGCCCCAGCATTTT.

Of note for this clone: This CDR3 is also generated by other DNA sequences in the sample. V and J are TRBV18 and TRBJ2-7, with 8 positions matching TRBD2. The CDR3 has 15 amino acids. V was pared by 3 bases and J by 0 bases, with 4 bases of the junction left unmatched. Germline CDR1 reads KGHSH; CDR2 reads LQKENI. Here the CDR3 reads CASSPLAGGSYEQYF. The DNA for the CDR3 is TGTGCCAGCTCACCTCTCGCGGGAGGCTCCTACGAGCAGTACTTC.